One and the same sample provided the 15 T cell receptor beta chains below, sequenced in a study of T cell responses to AZD1222 COVID-19 vaccine. TCRdb's copy holds only in-frame clones and misses some; the assay was immunoSEQ multiplex PCR. The table records 110,000 to 150,000 clones, roughly 93% of them present only once. The sequencing here drew on peripheral blood, taken 28 days after the second AZD1222 dose. The receptors here all came from an adult who received the AZD1222 COVID-19 vaccine.

CDR3 bases: TGTGCCAGCAGTCAAGGACACCTTGAGCAGTTCTTC. Protein: CASSQGHLEQFF. The chain combines TRBV27 with TRBJ2-1; a possible D gene is TRBD1 (5 bases). Germline V gene data show CDR1 as MNHEY and CDR2 as SMNVEV (reference sequence). V lost 5 bases and J 9 bases, leaving 11 bases between the germline ends. This CDR3 spans 12 amino acids.

The chain combines TRBV12-5 with TRBJ2-3; TRBD2 matches 8 bases. Germline lookup yields CDR1 LGHNT and CDR2 FRNRAP. This CDR3 has 15 amino acids. J lost 3 bases, V lost 3 bases, and 5 bases had no gene match. The CDR3 spells CASGFSLAGTDTQYF. CDR3 in DNA: TGTGCTAGTGGTTTTTCGCTAGCGGGTACAGATACGCAGTATTTT.

The V gene is TRBV18, the J gene TRBJ1-1; D might be TRBD1 (6 bases). V lost 9 bases to trimming and J lost 0 bases, with 11 bases between them. From germline, CDR1 is KGHSH and CDR2 LQKENI. The CDR3 is 13 residues long. This chain's CDR3 is CASLDRMNTEAFF. The CDR3, as DNA: TGTGCCAGTTTAGACAGGATGAACACTGAAGCTTTCTTT.

The rearrangement links TRBV11-2 to TRBJ1-1; TRBD1 aligns across 7 bases. The CDR3 sequence is 14 residues long. CDR1 and CDR2 from the germline V gene are SGHAT and FQNNGV. V was pared by 5 bases and J by 4 bases, with 7 bases of the junction left unmatched. The CDR3 bases are TGTGCCAGCAGCCTCAGACAGGGAAGCACTGAAGCTTTCTTT. This codes for CASSLRQGSTEAFF.

This clone was counted once. This CDR3 reads CASSRGTSGDTQYF. DNA for the CDR3: TGTGCCAGCAGCCGGGGGACTAGCGGAGATACGCAGTATTTT. V and J are TRBV5-6 and TRBJ2-3; 11 bases line up with TRBD2. The trim removed 4 bases at V and 5 bases at J, leaving 3 bases unmatched. CDR1 is SGHDT, CDR2 YYEEEE, per germline. CDR3 size: 14 residues.

V gene TRBV2 combines with J gene TRBJ1-2; 8 nucleotides line up with TRBD1. V lost 6 bases and J lost 6; bases outside the gene matches: 9. The germline gives CDR1 SNHLY, CDR2 FYNNEI. The CDR3 length is 14 residues. CDR3 protein: CASSWRATGDGYTF. Here the CDR3 DNA reads TGTGCCAGCAGCTGGAGAGCGACAGGGGATGGCTACACCTTC.

V gene TRBV11-3 combines with J gene TRBJ1-1; TRBD1 is a possible D gene (6 bases). V gave up 2 bases and J gave up 0 bases, with 7 bases separating them. The CDR3 has 14 residues. The germline V gene has CDR1 SGHNT and CDR2 YENEEA. The CDR3 is CASSLQGLNTEAFF. CDR3 DNA: TGTGCCAGCAGCTTACAGGGGTTGAACACTGAAGCTTTCTTT.

This chain uses TRBV20-1 with TRBJ2-5; D remains unclear. The CDR3 is 11 amino acids. V was cut by 4 bases and J by 1 base, with 4 bases left in between. Germline V gene sequence: CDR1 DFQATT, CDR2 SNEGSKA (reference sequence). CDR3 amino acids: CSANGQETQYF. The CDR3 region has the DNA TGCAGTGCTAACGGCCAAGAGACCCAGTACTTC.

This chain joins TRBV7-8 and TRBJ2-3; 14 positions agree with TRBD2. The CDR3 spans 18 residues. Germline V gives CDR1 SGHVS, CDR2 FQNEAQ. The junction had 12 bases not matched to a gene; V was cut back by 5 bases and J by 5 bases. The CDR3 nucleotides read TGTGCCAGCAGCCACATCGGACTAGCGGGAGGAGGGGTAGATACGCAGTATTTT. This codes for CASSHIGLAGGGVDTQYF.

The V gene is TRBV18, the J gene TRBJ1-3; possible D gene TRBD1, 6 bases. The V gene lost 6 bases and the J gene lost 0 bases, with 12 bases spanning the gap. The CDR3 is made up of 15 amino acids. Germline V gene data show CDR1 as KGHSH and CDR2 as LQKENI. As DNA, the CDR3 is TGTGCCAGCTCTCCTACAGGGACCTCTGGAAACACCATATATTTT. Its protein product is CASSPTGTSGNTIYF.

The chain is built from TRBV9 and TRBJ1-2; unclear D gene. The ends were cut back, 4 bases at V and 4 bases at J, with 17 bases in the middle. This CDR3 is 15 amino acids long. CDR1 is SGDLS, CDR2 YYNGEE, per germline. The CDR3 region is CASSISGGSLYGYTF. The CDR3 DNA sequence: TGTGCCAGCAGCATATCAGGAGGGTCCCTCTATGGCTACACCTTC.

This clone came up once. This chain joins TRBV5-1 and TRBJ2-7; TRBD2 is a possible D gene (7 bases). This CDR3 region has 15 residues. CDR1 is SGHRS, CDR2 YFSETQ, per germline. The V and J ends lost 4 bases and 7 bases respectively, with 21 bases between them. CDR3: CASSPLGGGDKEQYF. The CDR3 region has the DNA TGCGCCAGCAGCCCTCTAGGGGGAGGGGACAAAGAGCAGTACTTC.

The DNA of the CDR3 is TGTGCCAGCAGATATACAGTTGACTATGGCTACACCTTC. Its translation: CASRYTVDYGYTF. The rearrangement joins TRBV27 to TRBJ1-2; D unclear. V gave up 6 bases and J gave up 3 bases, with 11 bases separating them. The CDR3 is 13 residues long. Germline V lookup: CDR1 MNHEY, CDR2 SMNVEV (reference sequence).

The CDR3 DNA reads TGCAGCGTTTTGGGGCCAGCGGGGAAAGAGACCCAGTACTTC. This codes for CSVLGPAGKETQYF. This chain uses TRBV29-1 with TRBJ2-5; 7 bases are a match to TRBD2. CDR3 length: 14 residues. Trimming cost V 5 bases and J 3 bases; bases outside gene matches: 9. Germline V gives CDR1 SQVTM, CDR2 ANQGSEA.

The sample holds one count of this clone. The chain has TRBV3-1 (or the pseudogene TRBV3-2) and TRBJ1-3; 7 nucleotides match TRBD1. After removal of 5 bases from V and 4 bases from J, the junction contained 8 bases not matched to a gene. Germline assignment: CDR1 LGHDT and CDR2 YNNKEL (reference sequence). This CDR3 is built from 15 residues. CDR3: CASSEITGAGNTIYF. Written as DNA, the CDR3 is TGTGCCAGCAGCGAGATCACAGGGGCCGGAAACACCATATATTTT.